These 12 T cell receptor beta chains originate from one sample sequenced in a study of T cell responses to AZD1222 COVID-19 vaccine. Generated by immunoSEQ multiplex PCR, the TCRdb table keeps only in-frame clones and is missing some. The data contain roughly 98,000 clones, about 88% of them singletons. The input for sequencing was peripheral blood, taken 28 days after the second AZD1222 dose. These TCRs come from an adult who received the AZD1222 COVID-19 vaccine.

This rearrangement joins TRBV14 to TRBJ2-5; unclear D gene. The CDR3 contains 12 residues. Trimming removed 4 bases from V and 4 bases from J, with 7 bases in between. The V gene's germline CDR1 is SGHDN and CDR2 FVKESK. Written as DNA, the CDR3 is TGTGCCAGCAGCCTATTGCGAGAGACCCAGTACTTC. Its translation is CASSLLRETQYF. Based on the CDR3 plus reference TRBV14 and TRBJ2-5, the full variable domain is EAGVTQFPSHSVIEKGQTVTLRCDPISGHDNLYWYRRVMGKEIKFLLHFVKESKQDESGMPNNRFLAERTGGTYSTLKVQPAELEDSGVYFCASSLLRETQYFGPGTRLLVL.

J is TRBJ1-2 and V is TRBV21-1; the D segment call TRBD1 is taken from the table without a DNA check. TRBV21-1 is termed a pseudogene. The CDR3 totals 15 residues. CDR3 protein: CASSTGEGAPYGYTF. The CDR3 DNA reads TGTGCCAGCAGCACCGGCGAGGGGGCTCCCTATGGCTACACCTTC.

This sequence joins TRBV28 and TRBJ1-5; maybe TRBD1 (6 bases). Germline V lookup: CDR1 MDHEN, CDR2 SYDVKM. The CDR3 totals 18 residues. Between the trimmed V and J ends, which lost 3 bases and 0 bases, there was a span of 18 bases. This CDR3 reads CASSFHVRGSGSNQPQHF. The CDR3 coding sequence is TGTGCCAGCAGTTTCCACGTCAGGGGTAGTGGTAGCAATCAGCCCCAGCATTTT.

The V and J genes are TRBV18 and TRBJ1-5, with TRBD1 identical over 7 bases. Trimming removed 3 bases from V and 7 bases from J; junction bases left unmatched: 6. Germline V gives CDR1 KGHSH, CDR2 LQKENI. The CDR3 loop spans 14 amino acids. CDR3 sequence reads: CASSPSGGTQPQHF. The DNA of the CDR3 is TGTGCCAGCTCACCGTCAGGGGGTACGCAGCCCCAGCATTTT.

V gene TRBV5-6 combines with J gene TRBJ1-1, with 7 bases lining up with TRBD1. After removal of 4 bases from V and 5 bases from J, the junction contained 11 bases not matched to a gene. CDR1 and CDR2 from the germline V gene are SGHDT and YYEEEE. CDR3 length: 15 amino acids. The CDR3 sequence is CASSLQQGPSTEAFF. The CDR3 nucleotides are TGTGCCAGCAGCCTGCAACAGGGGCCTTCGACTGAAGCTTTCTTT.

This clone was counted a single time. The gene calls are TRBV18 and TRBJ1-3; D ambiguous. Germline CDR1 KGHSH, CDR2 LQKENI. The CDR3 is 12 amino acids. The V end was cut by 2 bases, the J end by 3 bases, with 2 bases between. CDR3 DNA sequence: TGTGCCAGCTCACCAAATGGAAACACCATATATTTT. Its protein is CASSPNGNTIYF.

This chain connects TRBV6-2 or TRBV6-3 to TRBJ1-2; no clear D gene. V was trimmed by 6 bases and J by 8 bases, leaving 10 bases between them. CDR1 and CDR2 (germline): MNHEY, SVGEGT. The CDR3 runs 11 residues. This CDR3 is CASSPAWGYTF. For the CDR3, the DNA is TGTGCCAGCAGCCCCGCCTGGGGCTACACCTTC.

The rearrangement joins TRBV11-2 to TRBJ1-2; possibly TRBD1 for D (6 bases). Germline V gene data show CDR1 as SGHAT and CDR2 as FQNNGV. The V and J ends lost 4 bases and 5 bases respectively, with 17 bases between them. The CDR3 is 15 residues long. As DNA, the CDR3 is TGTGCCAGCAGCTCCTCGGCGGGGGGCGGATATGGCTACACCTTC. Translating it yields CASSSSAGGGYGYTF.

The CDR3 DNA reads as TGTGCCAGCATTGGGACAGGGTCGTACAATCAGCCCCAGCATTTT. Translating gives CASIGTGSYNQPQHF. The rearrangement joins TRBV19 to TRBJ1-5; 9 nucleotides match TRBD1. CDR1 and CDR2 (germline): LNHDA, SQIVND (reference sequence). CDR3 length: 15 residues. J lost 3 bases, V lost 9 bases, and 9 bases had no gene match.

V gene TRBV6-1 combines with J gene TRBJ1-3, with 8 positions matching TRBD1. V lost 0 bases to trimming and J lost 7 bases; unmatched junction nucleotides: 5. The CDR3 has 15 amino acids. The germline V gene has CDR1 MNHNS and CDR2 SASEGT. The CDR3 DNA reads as TGTGCCAGCAGTGAAGCCCCAGGGGGCCGTAACACCATATATTTT. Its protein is CASSEAPGGRNTIYF.

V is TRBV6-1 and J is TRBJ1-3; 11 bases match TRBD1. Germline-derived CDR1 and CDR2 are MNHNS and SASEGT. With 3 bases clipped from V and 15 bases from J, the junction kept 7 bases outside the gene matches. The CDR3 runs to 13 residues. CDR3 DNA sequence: TGTGCCAGCAGTGACGGACAGGGGGCCCCTGCATATTTT. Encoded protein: CASSDGQGAPAYF.

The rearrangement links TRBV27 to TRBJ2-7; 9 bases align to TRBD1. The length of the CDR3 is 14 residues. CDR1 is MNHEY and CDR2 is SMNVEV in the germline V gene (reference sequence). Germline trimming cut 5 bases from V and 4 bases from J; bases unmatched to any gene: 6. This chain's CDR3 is CASSPRTGVYEQYF. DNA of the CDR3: TGTGCCAGCAGTCCCCGGACAGGGGTTTACGAGCAGTACTTC.